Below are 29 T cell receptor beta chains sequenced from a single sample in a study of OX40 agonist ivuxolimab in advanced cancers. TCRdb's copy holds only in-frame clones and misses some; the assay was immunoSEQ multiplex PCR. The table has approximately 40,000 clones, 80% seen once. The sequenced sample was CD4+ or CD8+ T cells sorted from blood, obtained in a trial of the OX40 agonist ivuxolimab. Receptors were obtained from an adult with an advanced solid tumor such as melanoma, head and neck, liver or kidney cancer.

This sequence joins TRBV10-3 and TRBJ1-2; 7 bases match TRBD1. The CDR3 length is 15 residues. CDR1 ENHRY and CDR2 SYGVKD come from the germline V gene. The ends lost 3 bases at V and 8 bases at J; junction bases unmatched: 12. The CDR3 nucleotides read TGTGCCATCAGTGACCCACAGGGGCCCCACTTCGGCTACACCTTC. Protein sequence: CAISDPQGPHFGYTF.

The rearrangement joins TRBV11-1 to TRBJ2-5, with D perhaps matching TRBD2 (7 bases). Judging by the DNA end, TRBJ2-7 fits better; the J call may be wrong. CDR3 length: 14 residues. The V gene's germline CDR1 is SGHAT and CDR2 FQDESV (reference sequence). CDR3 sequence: CASSSGGGGYEQYF. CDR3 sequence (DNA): TGTGCCAGCAGCTCCGGCGGGGGCGGGTACGAGCAGTACTTC.

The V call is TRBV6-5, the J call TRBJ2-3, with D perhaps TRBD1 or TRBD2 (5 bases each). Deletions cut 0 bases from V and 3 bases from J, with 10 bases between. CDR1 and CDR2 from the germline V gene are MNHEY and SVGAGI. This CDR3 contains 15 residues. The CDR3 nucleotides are TGTGCCAGCAGTTACTCGAGGGGAATTACAGATACGCAGTATTTT. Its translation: CASSYSRGITDTQYF.

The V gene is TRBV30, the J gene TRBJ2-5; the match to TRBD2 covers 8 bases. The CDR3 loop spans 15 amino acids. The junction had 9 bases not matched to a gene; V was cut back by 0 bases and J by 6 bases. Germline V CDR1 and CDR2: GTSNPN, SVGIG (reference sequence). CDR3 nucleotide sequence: TGTGCCTGGAGTGTTCCCGGGACTAGTCTTCAGACCCAGTACTTC. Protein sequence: CAWSVPGTSLQTQYF.

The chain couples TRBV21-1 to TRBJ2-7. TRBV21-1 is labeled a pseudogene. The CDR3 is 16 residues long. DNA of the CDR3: TGTGCCAGCAGCAAAGAATATAGCAGAGGAAGGGACGAGCAGTACTTC. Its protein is CASSKEYSRGRDEQYF.

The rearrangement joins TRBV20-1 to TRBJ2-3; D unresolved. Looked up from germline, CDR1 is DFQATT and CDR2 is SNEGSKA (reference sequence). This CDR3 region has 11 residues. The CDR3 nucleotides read TGCCGGATGACAACCACAGATACGCAGTATTTT. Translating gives CRMTTTDTQYF.

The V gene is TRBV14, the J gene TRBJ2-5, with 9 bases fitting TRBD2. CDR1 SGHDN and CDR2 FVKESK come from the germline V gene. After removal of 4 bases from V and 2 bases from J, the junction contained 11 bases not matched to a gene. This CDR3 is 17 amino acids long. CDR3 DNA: TGTGCCAGCAGCCGCCAAAGGCGCGGGAGGGAGCAAGAGACCCAGTACTTC. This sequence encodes CASSRQRRGREQETQYF.

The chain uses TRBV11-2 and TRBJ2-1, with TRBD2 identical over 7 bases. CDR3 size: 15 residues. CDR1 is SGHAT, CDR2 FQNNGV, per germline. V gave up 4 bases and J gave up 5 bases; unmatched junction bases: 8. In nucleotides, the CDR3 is TGTGCCAGCAGCTCCTGGGGGGGGAGCAACAATGAGCAGTTCTTC. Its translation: CASSSWGGSNNEQFF. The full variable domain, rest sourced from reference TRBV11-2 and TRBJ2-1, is EAGVAQSPRYKIIEKRQSVAFWCNPISGHATLYWYQQILGQGPKLLIQFQNNGVVDDSQLPKDRFSAERLKGVDSTLKIQPAKLEDSAVYLCASSSWGGSNNEQFFGPGTRLTVL.

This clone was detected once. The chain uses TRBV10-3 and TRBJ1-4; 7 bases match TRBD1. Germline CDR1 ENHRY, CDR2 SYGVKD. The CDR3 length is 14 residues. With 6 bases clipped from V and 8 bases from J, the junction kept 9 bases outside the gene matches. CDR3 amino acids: CAIRSGTEGEKLFF. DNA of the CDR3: TGTGCCATCAGGTCAGGGACAGAGGGCGAAAAACTGTTTTTT.

The CDR3 DNA reads as TGTGCCTGGAGTGTTCCCTGGATAACGAACACCATATATTTT. Its protein product is CAWSVPWITNTIYF. V and J are TRBV30 and TRBJ1-3, with D unresolved. V was pared by 0 bases and J by 7 bases, with 13 bases between. Germline loops: CDR1 GTSNPN, CDR2 SVGIG (reference sequence). The CDR3 contains 14 residues.

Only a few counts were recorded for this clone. In DNA, the CDR3 is TGTGCCAGCAGCTTAGCTCAGCGGGAGAGGGGCACAGATACGCAGTATTTT. Translating gives CASSLAQRERGTDTQYF. The chain carries TRBV7-8 and TRBJ2-3, with 8 bases lining up with TRBD2. CDR1 is SGHVS, CDR2 FQNEAQ, per germline. V shed 0 bases, J shed 1 base, and the junction held 6 bases outside the gene matches. There are 17 residues in the CDR3.

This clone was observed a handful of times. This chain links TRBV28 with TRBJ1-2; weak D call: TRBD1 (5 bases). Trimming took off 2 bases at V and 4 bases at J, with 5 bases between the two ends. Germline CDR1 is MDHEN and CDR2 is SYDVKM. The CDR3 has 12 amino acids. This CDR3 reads CASSLQGYGYTF. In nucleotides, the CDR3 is TGTGCCAGCAGTTTACAGGGCTATGGCTACACCTTC.

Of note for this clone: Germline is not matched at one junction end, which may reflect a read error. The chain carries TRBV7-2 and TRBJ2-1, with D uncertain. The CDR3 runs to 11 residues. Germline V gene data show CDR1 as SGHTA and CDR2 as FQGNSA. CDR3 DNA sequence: TGTGCCAGCAGCTTCTACGATGAGCAGTTCTTC. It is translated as CASSFYDEQFF.

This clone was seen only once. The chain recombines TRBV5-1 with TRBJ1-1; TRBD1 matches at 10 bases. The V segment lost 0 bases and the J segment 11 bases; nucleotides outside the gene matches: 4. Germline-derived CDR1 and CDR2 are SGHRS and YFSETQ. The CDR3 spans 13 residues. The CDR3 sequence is CASSLGQGAYAFF. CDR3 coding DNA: TGCGCCAGCAGCTTGGGACAGGGGGCTTACGCTTTCTTT.

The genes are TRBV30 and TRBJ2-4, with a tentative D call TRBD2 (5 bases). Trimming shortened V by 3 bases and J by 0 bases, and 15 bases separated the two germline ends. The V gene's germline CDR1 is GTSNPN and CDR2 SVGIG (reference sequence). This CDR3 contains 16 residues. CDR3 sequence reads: CAWSPPGNPAKNIQYF. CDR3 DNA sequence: TGTGCCTGGAGCCCGCCCGGGAATCCAGCCAAAAACATTCAGTACTTC.

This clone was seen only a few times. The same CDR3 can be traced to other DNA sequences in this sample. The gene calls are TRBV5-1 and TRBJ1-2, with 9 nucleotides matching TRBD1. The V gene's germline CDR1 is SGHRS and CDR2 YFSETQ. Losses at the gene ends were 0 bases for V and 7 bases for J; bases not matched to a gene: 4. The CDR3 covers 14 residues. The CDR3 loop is CASSLDTGGGGYTF. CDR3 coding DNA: TGCGCCAGCAGCTTGGACACAGGGGGCGGTGGCTACACCTTC.

In nucleotides, the CDR3 is TGTGCTAGTGGTTTGGTACCGTGGTGGGCTAATGAAAAACTGTTTTTT. Translating gives CASGLVPWWANEKLFF. The rearrangement uses TRBV12-5 and TRBJ1-4; D not certain. Germline CDR1 is LGHNT and CDR2 is FRNRAP. V was clipped by 0 bases and J by 3 bases, with 11 bases between them. The CDR3 is 16 residues long.

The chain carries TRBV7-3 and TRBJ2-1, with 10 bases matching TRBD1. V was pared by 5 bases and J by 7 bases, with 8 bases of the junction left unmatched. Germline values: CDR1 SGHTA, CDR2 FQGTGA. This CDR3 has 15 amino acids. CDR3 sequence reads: CASSETGTGDNEQFF. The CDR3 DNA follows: TGTGCCAGCAGCGAGACCGGGACAGGGGATAATGAGCAGTTCTTC.

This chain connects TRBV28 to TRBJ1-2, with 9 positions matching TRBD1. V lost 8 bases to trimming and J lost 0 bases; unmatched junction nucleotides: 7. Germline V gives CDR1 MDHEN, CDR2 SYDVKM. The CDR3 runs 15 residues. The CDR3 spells CASVGQGPANYGYTF. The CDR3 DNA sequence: TGTGCCAGCGTCGGACAGGGGCCAGCTAACTATGGCTACACCTTC.

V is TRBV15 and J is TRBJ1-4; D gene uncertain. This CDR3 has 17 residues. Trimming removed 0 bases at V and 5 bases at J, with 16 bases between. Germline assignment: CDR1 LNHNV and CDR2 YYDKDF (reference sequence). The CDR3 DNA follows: TGTGCCACCAGCAGAGACCTCCTAGCATCAGGAAATGAAAAACTGTTTTTT. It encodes CATSRDLLASGNEKLFF.

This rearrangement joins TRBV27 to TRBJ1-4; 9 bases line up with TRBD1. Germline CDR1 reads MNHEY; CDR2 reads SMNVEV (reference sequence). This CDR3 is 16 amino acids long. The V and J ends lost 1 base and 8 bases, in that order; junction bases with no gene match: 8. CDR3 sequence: CASSLWGQGLGEKLFF. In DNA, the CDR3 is TGTGCCAGCAGTTTATGGGGACAGGGATTAGGGGAAAAACTGTTTTTT.

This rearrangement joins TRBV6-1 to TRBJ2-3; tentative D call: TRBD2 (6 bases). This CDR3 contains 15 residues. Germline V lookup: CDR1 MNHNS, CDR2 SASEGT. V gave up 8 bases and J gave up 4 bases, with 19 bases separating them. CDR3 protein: CASFSTSPAPDTQYF. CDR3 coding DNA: TGTGCCAGCTTCTCGACTAGTCCAGCGCCAGATACGCAGTATTTT.

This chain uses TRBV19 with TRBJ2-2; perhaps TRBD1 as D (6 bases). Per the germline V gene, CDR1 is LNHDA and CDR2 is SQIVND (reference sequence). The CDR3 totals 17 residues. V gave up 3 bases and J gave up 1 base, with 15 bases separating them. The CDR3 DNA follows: TGTGCCAGTAGTATCTCATTCTTCAGGGGGAACACCGGGGAGCTGTTTTTT. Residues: CASSISFFRGNTGELFF.

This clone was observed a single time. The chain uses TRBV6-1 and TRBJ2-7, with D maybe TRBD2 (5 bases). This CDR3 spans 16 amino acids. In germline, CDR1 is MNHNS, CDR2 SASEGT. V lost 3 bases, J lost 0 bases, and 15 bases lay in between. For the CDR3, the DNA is TGTGCCAGCAGTGAGAGGGCGGCAGCAAGCTCCTACGAGCAGTACTTC. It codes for CASSERAAASSYEQYF.

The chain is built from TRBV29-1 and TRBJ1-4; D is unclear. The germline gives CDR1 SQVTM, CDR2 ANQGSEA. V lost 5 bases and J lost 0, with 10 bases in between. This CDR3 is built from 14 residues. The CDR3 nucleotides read TGCAGCGTTACAACCGGTGCAACTAATGAAAAACTGTTTTTT. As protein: CSVTTGATNEKLFF.

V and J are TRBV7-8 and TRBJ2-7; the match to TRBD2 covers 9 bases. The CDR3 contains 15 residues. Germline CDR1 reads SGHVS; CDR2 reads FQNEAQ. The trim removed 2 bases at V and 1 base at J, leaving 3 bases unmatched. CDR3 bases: TGTGCCAGCAGCTTAATAGCGGGAGATTCCTACGAGCAGTACTTC. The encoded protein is CASSLIAGDSYEQYF.

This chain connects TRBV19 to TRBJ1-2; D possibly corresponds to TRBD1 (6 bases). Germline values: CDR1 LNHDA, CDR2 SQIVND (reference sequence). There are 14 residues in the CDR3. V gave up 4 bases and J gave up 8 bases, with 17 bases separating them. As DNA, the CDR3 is TGTGCCAGTAGTACCCCAGAACAGGGTCGGGGCTACACCTTC. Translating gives CASSTPEQGRGYTF.

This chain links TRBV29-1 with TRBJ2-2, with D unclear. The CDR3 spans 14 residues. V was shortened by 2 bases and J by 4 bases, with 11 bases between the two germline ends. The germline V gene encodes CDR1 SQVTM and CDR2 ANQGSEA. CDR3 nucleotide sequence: TGCAGCGTTGAAACCGGCGGAACCACCGGGGAGCTGTTTTTT. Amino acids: CSVETGGTTGELFF.

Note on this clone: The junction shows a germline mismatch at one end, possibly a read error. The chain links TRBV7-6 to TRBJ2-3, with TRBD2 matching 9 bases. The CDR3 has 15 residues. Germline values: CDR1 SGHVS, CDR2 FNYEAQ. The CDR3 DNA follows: TGTGCCAGCACCTTAGTGGCGGGAGGGTCGGATACGCAGTATTTT. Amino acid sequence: CASTLVAGGSDTQYF.